The 24 T cell receptor beta chains given below trace back to one sample, sequenced in a study of human T cells and chemical hapten exposure. Time point noted: patch test 2, 6 weeks after DPC sensitization. Treatment denoted: therapeutic diphenylcyclopropenone sensitization with weekly scalp DPC. TCRdb processed the RACE reads anew with MiXCR; each CDR3 protein has one entry. The sample includes over 85,000 distinct CDR3 sequences, 9% to 9.5% seen only once; the top ten take 2% to 2.5%. Sequencing used whole blood, obtained in connection with sensitization to the hapten diphenylcyclopropenone (DPC). These receptors were taken from a middle-aged woman with alopecia areata. Some clones in this sample may be carry-over from other donors' samples.

This clonotype was seen repeatedly, ten times or more. This chain links TRBV28 with TRBJ2-6, with D possibly matching TRBD2 (5 bases). The CDR3 totals 16 residues. The V gene's germline CDR1 is MDHEN and CDR2 SYDVKM. Trimming took off 2 bases at V and 4 bases at J, with 12 bases between the two ends. This CDR3 reads CASSLIARVGANVLTF. In nucleotides, the CDR3 is TGTGCCAGCAGTTTAATAGCGCGGGTAGGGGCCAACGTCCTGACTTTC.

The table lists this clonotype with many counts. The chain employs TRBV2 and TRBJ2-1; 8 nucleotides line up with TRBD2. The CDR3 is made up of 11 amino acids. The junction had 4 bases not matched to a gene; V was cut back by 5 bases and J by 13 bases. Germline assignment: CDR1 SNHLY and CDR2 FYNNEI. The CDR3 here is CASSLGLAQFF. The CDR3 DNA reads as TGTGCCAGCAGTCTTGGACTAGCCCAGTTCTTC.

V usage is TRBV14 and J usage is TRBJ2-7; D unclear. Between the trimmed V and J ends, which lost 1 base and 5 bases, there was a span of 3 bases. This CDR3 is built from 11 residues. From germline, CDR1 is SGHDN and CDR2 FVKESK. CDR3 residues: CASSQVNEQYF. The CDR3 bases are TGTGCCAGCAGCCAAGTAAACGAGCAGTACTTC.

The chain links TRBV20-1 to TRBJ2-3, with D possibly being TRBD1 (6 bases). Germline V gene sequence: CDR1 DFQATT, CDR2 SNEGSKA (reference sequence). The CDR3 is 14 residues long. V lost 4 bases and J lost 0, with 11 bases in between. This CDR3 is CSATRDTSTDTQYF. The CDR3 region has the DNA TGCAGTGCTACCCGGGACACAAGCACAGATACGCAGTATTTT.

The rearrangement uses TRBV7-2 and TRBJ2-5; 12 bases match TRBD2. Unmatched junction bases numbered 5, after V lost 7 bases and J lost 2 bases. CDR1 SGHTA and CDR2 FQGNSA come from the germline V gene. The CDR3 length is 15 residues. In DNA, the CDR3 is TGTGCCAGCACCTCCCTAGCGGGAGGGCAAGAGACCCAGTACTTC. It is translated as CASTSLAGGQETQYF.

This clonotype has ten or more counts. V gene TRBV20-1 combines with J gene TRBJ2-3, with D possibly TRBD2 on 6 matching bases. Germline V CDR1 and CDR2: DFQATT, SNEGSKA (reference sequence). Trimming cost V 3 bases and J 4 bases, with 20 bases left between them. The CDR3 extends over 16 amino acids. Here the CDR3 reads CSASFGRGMGADTQYF. CDR3 DNA: TGCAGTGCTAGCTTCGGGCGGGGAATGGGCGCAGATACGCAGTATTTT.

This clonotype was observed a few times. This chain joins TRBV27 and TRBJ1-6, with D perhaps matching TRBD1 (6 bases). The CDR3 runs 17 residues. Germline V lookup: CDR1 MNHEY, CDR2 SMNVEV (reference sequence). Between the trimmed V and J ends, which lost 6 bases and 0 bases, there was a span of 15 bases. CDR3 loop: CASRGDTRSSYNSPLHF. The CDR3 DNA sequence: TGTGCCAGCAGGGGGGACACCCGTAGCTCCTATAATTCACCCCTCCACTTT.

This clonotype was detected many times. V and J are TRBV7-9 and TRBJ2-1; D may be TRBD1 or TRBD2 (8 bases each). Germline lookup yields CDR1 SEHNR and CDR2 FQNEAQ (reference sequence). The CDR3 consists of 16 residues. V dropped 5 bases and J dropped 6 bases, with 20 bases sitting between them. The CDR3 DNA is TGTGCCAGCAGCGCCCCGGACAGGGCGGGGGGCAATGAGCAGTTCTTC. Protein product: CASSAPDRAGGNEQFF.

This chain uses TRBV5-5 with TRBJ2-7, with D tentatively TRBD1 or TRBD2 (5 bases each). Trimming left V 2 bases short and J 3 bases short, with 15 bases between. Germline assignment: CDR1 SGHKS and CDR2 YYEKEE (reference sequence). The CDR3 is 15 residues long. The chain's CDR3 is CASSFSRGPFYEQYF. CDR3 DNA sequence: TGTGCCAGCAGCTTCTCACGGGGCCCCTTCTACGAGCAGTACTTC. The complete variable domain, with remaining parts taken from reference TRBV5-5 and TRBJ2-7, reads DAGVTQSPTHLIKTRGQQVTLRCSPISGHKSVSWYQQVLGQGPQFIFQYYEKEERGRGNFPDRFSARQFPNYSSELNVNALLLGDSALYLCASSFSRGPFYEQYFGPGTRLTVT.

V and J are TRBV7-6 and TRBJ2-7, with D possibly TRBD2 on 5 matching bases. V gave up 2 bases and J gave up 0 bases, with 11 bases separating them. The CDR3 is 15 amino acids. CDR1 is SGHVS, CDR2 FNYEAQ, per germline. CDR3 protein: CASSLSGLSSYEQYF. The CDR3 coding sequence is TGTGCCAGCAGCTTAAGCGGATTGAGCTCCTACGAGCAGTACTTC.

The chain links TRBV4-2 to TRBJ1-2; 8 nucleotides line up with TRBD1. Looked up from germline, CDR1 is LGHNA and CDR2 is YNFKEQ. The CDR3 spans 16 residues. Trimming cost V 2 bases and J 1 base; bases outside gene matches: 6. In nucleotides, the CDR3 is TGTGCCAGCAGCCAACCGGGACAGGCCAATAACTATGGCTACACCTTC. Encoded protein: CASSQPGQANNYGYTF.

The chain recombines TRBV7-9 with TRBJ2-3; 12 bases fit TRBD2. The CDR3 sequence is 16 residues long. Germline CDR1 reads SEHNR; CDR2 reads FQNEAQ (reference sequence). V gave up 3 bases and J gave up 2 bases; unmatched junction bases: 3. The chain's CDR3 is CASSLLAGGVTDTQYF. The CDR3 DNA sequence: TGTGCCAGCAGCTTGCTAGCGGGAGGGGTCACAGATACGCAGTATTTT.

The rearrangement links TRBV10-3 to TRBJ1-6; D gene unclear. The V end lost 2 bases, the J end lost 0 bases, and 8 bases lay between the germline ends. This CDR3 has 16 residues. Germline assignment: CDR1 ENHRY and CDR2 SYGVKD. DNA of the CDR3: TGTGCCATCAGTGAGCAGGCGAGCTCCTATAATTCACCCCTCCACTTT. Protein sequence: CAISEQASSYNSPLHF.

The sample holds many counts of this clonotype. This sequence joins TRBV7-8 and TRBJ1-4; 7 bases are shared with TRBD1. The CDR3 covers 15 residues. Trimming at V came to 5 bases and at J to 3 bases, leaving 6 bases not matched to a gene. CDR1 SGHVS and CDR2 FQNEAQ come from the germline V gene. Here the CDR3 DNA reads TGTGCCAGCAGCCGGTTCGGACAGGCTAATGAAAAACTGTTTTTT. Protein sequence: CASSRFGQANEKLFF. The full variable domain, its missing parts supplied by reference TRBV7-8 and TRBJ1-4, is GAGVSQSPRYKVAKRGQDVALRCDPISGHVSLFWYQQALGQGPEFLTYFQNEAQLDKSGLPSDRFFAERPEGSVSTLKIQRTQQEDSAVYLCASSRFGQANEKLFFGSGTQLSVL.

This chain links TRBV6-6 with TRBJ2-7, with a tentative D call TRBD1 (5 bases). V dropped 0 bases and J dropped 7 bases, with 7 bases sitting between them. The CDR3 length is 12 residues. Germline V gene data show CDR1 as MNHNY and CDR2 as SVGAGI (reference sequence). In nucleotides, the CDR3 is TGTGCCAGCAGTTACTCGAAGGGGGAGCAGTACTTC. Protein sequence: CASSYSKGEQYF.

This clonotype appeared many times. The V gene is TRBV3-1, the J gene TRBJ1-6, with D unclear. Germline-derived CDR1 and CDR2 are LGHDT and YNNKEL (reference sequence). V was clipped by 4 bases and J by 7 bases, with 2 bases between them. The CDR3 loop spans 11 amino acids. The CDR3 region has the DNA TGTGCCAGCAGCCGCAATTCACCCCTCCACTTT. Translated, it gives CASSRNSPLHF.

The rearrangement joins TRBV7-2 to TRBJ2-5; 11 nucleotides line up with TRBD2. V was clipped by 1 base and J by 9 bases; unmatched bases: 4. The germline CDR1 and CDR2 sequences are SGHTA and FQGNSA. The CDR3 loop spans 14 amino acids. The CDR3 nucleotides are TGTGCCAGCAGCTTAGGGACTAGCGGGTCACCCCAGTACTTC. It translates to CASSLGTSGSPQYF.

The chain employs TRBV6-5 and TRBJ2-2; D not resolved. The germline V gene has CDR1 MNHEY and CDR2 SVGAGI. Trimming cost V 0 bases and J 3 bases, with 8 bases left between them. The CDR3 sequence is 15 residues long. The CDR3 DNA sequence: TGTGCCAGCAGTTACTCGATCCGGGACACCGGGGAGCTGTTTTTT. Translating gives CASSYSIRDTGELFF.

This clonotype has a count of ten or more. The DNA of the CDR3 is TGTGCCAGCAGCTTAGGGCCTAGCCTCTTGAACACCGGGGAGCTGTTTTTT. Translating gives CASSLGPSLLNTGELFF. The V call is TRBV7-6, the J call TRBJ2-2, with a tentative D call TRBD2 (5 bases). The CDR3 covers 17 residues. V lost 1 base to trimming and J lost 1 base, with 13 bases between them. Germline CDR1 SGHVS, CDR2 FNYEAQ.

In this sample, this clonotype turned up many times. The chain is built from TRBV12-3 or TRBV12-4 and TRBJ1-5; no clear D. The CDR3 sequence is 13 residues long. With 0 bases removed from V and 3 bases from J, the gap between germline ends came to 3 bases. The DNA of the CDR3 is TGTGCCAGCAGTTTAGCCCTCAATCAGCCCCAGCATTTT. The encoded protein is CASSLALNQPQHF.

This clonotype was observed many times. The DNA for the CDR3 is TGCGCCAGCAGCTGGGGACAGGGGGCAGGCTACGAGCAGTACTTC. Protein sequence: CASSWGQGAGYEQYF. The gene calls are TRBV5-1 and TRBJ2-7; 12 positions match TRBD1. CDR1 and CDR2 (germline): SGHRS, YFSETQ. CDR3 length equals 15 residues. The ends lost 3 bases at V and 3 bases at J; junction bases unmatched: 4.

This chain uses TRBV29-1 with TRBJ2-7; TRBD2 aligns across 15 bases. Trimming removed 6 bases from V and 2 bases from J; junction bases left unmatched: 5. Germline V lookup: CDR1 SQVTM, CDR2 ANQGSEA. The CDR3 consists of 15 residues. The CDR3 nucleotides are TGCAGCGTGTCCGGGACTAGCGGGAGGACCTACGAGCAGTACTTC. This encodes CSVSGTSGRTYEQYF.

A few counts support this clonotype. The J gene is TRBJ2-5, the V gene TRBV7-8, with D possibly being TRBD1 or TRBD2 (5 bases each). The CDR3 spans 12 residues. CDR1 and CDR2 from the germline V gene are SGHVS and FQNEAQ. V was pared by 1 base and J by 8 bases, with 8 bases between. The CDR3 DNA follows: TGTGCCAGCAGCTTAGTTGGGGGAACCCAGTACTTC. It specifies CASSLVGGTQYF.

This clonotype was recorded many times. This chain links TRBV7-8 with TRBJ1-3, with D perhaps TRBD1 (5 bases). CDR3 length: 18 amino acids. The germline CDR1 and CDR2 sequences are SGHVS and FQNEAQ. Trimming took 3 bases from V and 0 from J, leaving 18 bases between them. The CDR3 loop reads CASSFSGTPFFSGNTIYF. DNA for the CDR3: TGTGCCAGCAGCTTTTCCGGGACCCCTTTTTTCTCTGGAAACACCATATATTTT.